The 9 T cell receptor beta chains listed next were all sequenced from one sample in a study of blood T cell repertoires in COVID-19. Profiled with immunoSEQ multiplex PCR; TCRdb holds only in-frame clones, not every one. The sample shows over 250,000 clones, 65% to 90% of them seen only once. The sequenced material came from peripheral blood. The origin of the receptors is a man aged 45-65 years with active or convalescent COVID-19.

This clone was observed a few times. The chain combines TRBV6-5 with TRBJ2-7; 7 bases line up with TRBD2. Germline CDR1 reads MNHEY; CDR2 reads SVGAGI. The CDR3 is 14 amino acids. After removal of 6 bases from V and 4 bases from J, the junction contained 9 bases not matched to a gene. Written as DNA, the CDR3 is TGTGCCAGCAGGGAGCGCGGGGGACCTTACGAGCAGTACTTC. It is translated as CASRERGGPYEQYF.

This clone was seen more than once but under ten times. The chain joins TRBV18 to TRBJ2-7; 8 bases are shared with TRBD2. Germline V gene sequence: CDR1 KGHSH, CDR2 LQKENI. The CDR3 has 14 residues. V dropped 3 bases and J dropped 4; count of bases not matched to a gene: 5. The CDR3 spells CASSPGRGGYEQYF. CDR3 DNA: TGTGCCAGCTCACCGGGACGGGGGGGTTACGAGCAGTACTTC.

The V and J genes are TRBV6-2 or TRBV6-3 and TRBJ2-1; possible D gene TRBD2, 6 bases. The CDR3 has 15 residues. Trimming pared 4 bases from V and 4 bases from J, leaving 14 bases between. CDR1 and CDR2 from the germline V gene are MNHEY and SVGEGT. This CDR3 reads CASSSSGPWYNEQFF. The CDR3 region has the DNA TGTGCCAGCAGTTCGAGCGGGCCTTGGTACAATGAGCAGTTCTTC.

CDR3 protein: CASSLEGVAGYNEQFF. DNA for the CDR3: TGTGCCAGCAGCTTAGAAGGCGTGGCGGGTTACAATGAGCAGTTCTTC. The chain joins TRBV7-8 to TRBJ2-1; D might be TRBD2 (5 bases). Per the germline V gene, CDR1 is SGHVS and CDR2 is FQNEAQ. The CDR3 is 16 amino acids. V shed 1 base and J shed 4 bases, with 14 bases lying between them.

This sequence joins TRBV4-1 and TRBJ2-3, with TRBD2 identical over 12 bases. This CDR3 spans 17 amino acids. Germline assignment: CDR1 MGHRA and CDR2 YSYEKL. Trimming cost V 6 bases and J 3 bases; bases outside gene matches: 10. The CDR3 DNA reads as TGCGCCAGCAGTCCCCGTCGGACTAGCGGGAATACAGATACGCAGTATTTT. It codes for CASSPRRTSGNTDTQYF.

For the CDR3, the DNA is TGCGCCAGCAGCCTGAGAGGAGGGGAGACCCAGTACTTC. It yields the protein CASSLRGGETQYF. V gene TRBV4-1 combines with J gene TRBJ2-5; maybe TRBD2 (6 bases). Per the germline V gene, CDR1 is MGHRA and CDR2 is YSYEKL. With 4 bases removed from V and 5 bases from J, the gap between germline ends came to 11 bases. The length of the CDR3 is 13 residues.

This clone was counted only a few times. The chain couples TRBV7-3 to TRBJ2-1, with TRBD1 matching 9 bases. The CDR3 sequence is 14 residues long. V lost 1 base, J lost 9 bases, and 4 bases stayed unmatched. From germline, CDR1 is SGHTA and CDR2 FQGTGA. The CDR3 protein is CASSLIQGAGEQFF. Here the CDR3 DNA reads TGTGCCAGCAGCTTAATACAGGGGGCGGGTGAGCAGTTCTTC.

CDR3 in amino acids: CASSLLLAGGPHEQYF. CDR3 coding DNA: TGTGCCAGCAGTTTACTACTAGCGGGAGGGCCCCACGAGCAGTACTTC. The chain employs TRBV27 and TRBJ2-7; 13 nucleotides match TRBD2. Germline V gives CDR1 MNHEY, CDR2 SMNVEV (reference sequence). The CDR3 extends over 16 amino acids. V was clipped by 2 bases and J by 5 bases; unmatched bases: 6.

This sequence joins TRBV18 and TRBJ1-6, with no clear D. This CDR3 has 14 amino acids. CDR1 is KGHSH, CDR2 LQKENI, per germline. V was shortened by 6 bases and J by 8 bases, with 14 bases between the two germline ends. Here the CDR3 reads CASSSSPRDSPLHF. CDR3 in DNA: TGTGCCAGCTCGAGCTCCCCCCGGGATTCACCCCTCCACTTT.